One sample yielded the 6 T cell receptor beta chains listed below, sequenced in a study of T cell responses to AZD1222 COVID-19 vaccine. The protocol was immunoSEQ multiplex PCR, while the TCRdb copy is restricted to in-frame clones and leaves out a portion. The data contain some 84,000 clones, roughly 85% of them singletons. Sequencing was performed on peripheral blood, taken on day 0 of AZD1222 vaccination. The receptors originated from an adult in good health.

The chain joins TRBV4-2 to TRBJ1-1; D unclear. The CDR3 has 15 amino acids. Germline V gives CDR1 LGHNA, CDR2 YNFKEQ. Trimming shortened V by 4 bases and J by 0 bases, and 12 bases separated the two germline ends. The CDR3: CASSLLGSMNTEAFF. CDR3 bases: TGTGCCAGCAGCCTTCTGGGGAGTATGAACACTGAAGCTTTCTTT.

This rearrangement joins TRBV28 to TRBJ1-1, with a weak D call TRBD1 (5 bases). Germline-derived CDR1 and CDR2 are MDHEN and SYDVKM. The ends were cut back, 5 bases at V and 2 bases at J, with 15 bases in the middle. CDR3 length: 15 residues. CDR3 DNA sequence: TGTGCCAGCAGTCTCTTAACAGGAGTTAACACTGAAGCTTTCTTT. As protein: CASSLLTGVNTEAFF.

In DNA form, the CDR3 reads TGTGCCAGCAGTTACTCCGAACAGGACACTGAAGCTTTCTTT. It translates to CASSYSEQDTEAFF. V usage is TRBV6-6 and J usage is TRBJ1-1, with D possibly TRBD1 on 5 matching bases. The germline V and J ends were trimmed by 0 bases and 3 bases, with 8 bases remaining between them. Germline V gene sequence: CDR1 MNHNY, CDR2 SVGAGI (reference sequence). The CDR3 totals 14 residues.

The chain has TRBV5-4 and TRBJ1-1; D possibly corresponds to TRBD1 (5 bases). The CDR3 is 14 residues long. The V gene's germline CDR1 is SGHNT and CDR2 YYREEE (reference sequence). Trimming took off 4 bases at V and 7 bases at J, with 17 bases between the two ends. CDR3 coding DNA: TGTGCCAGCAGCAGGGGAACCTTTAGGGATGAAGCTTTCTTT. This sequence encodes CASSRGTFRDEAFF.

In its sample, this clone was seen a few times. The V call is TRBV4-1, the J call TRBJ2-2, with TRBD2 as a possible D gene (6 bases). The V gene's germline CDR1 is MGHRA and CDR2 YSYEKL. The CDR3 has 15 residues. Trimming stripped 4 bases from V and 5 bases from J, with 14 bases between. The CDR3 DNA sequence: TGCGCCAGCAGCCTGACGGTGGAGGGAACCGGGGAGCTGTTTTTT. Its protein is CASSLTVEGTGELFF.

V and J are TRBV12-2 and TRBJ1-2. TRBV12-2 corresponds to a pseudogene. The CDR3 has 14 amino acids. CDR3 bases: TGTGCAAGTCGCTCGGGGGGTACAGGGAAGGGCTACACCTTC. Translation: CASRSGGTGKGYTF.